A single sample gave rise to the 13 T cell receptor beta chains below, sequenced in a study of metastatic and nonmetastatic thyroid tumors. TCRdb reanalyzed the PCR reads with MiXCR. The sample holds over 15,000 clones; 25% to 30% are singletons and the top ten take approximately 12%. All patients reached thyroid surgery having received no treatment beforehand. Sequenced sample: tumor tissue. These TCRs come from a male donor with papillary thyroid cancer or a benign thyroid nodule (not recorded which). Some clones in this sample may be carry-over from other donors' samples.

CDR3 bases: TGCGCCAGCAGCTTGTCAGGGACTAGCGAGGTTACGCAGTATTTT. It translates to CASSLSGTSEVTQYF. The rearrangement uses TRBV5-1 and TRBJ2-3, with 10 nucleotides matching TRBD2. J lost 8 bases, V lost 1 base, and 7 bases had no gene match. From germline, CDR1 is SGHRS and CDR2 YFSETQ. The CDR3 contains 15 residues.

A few counts support this clone. The chain couples TRBV6-1 to TRBJ1-3; D gene ambiguous. V lost 1 base to trimming and J lost 0 bases, with 7 bases between them. The V gene's germline CDR1 is MNHNS and CDR2 SASEGT. This CDR3 comprises 15 residues. CDR3 coding DNA: TGTGCCAGCAGTGAAGTGATGGGCTCTGGAAACACCATATATTTT. Its translation: CASSEVMGSGNTIYF.

This clone occurred a few times. This chain connects TRBV19 to TRBJ1-1, with a tentative D call TRBD1 (5 bases). This CDR3 contains 14 residues. Germline V gene sequence: CDR1 LNHDA, CDR2 SQIVND (reference sequence). V lost 8 bases, J lost 1 base, and 14 bases lay in between. In DNA, the CDR3 is TGTGCCAGTTCCGCGGGGGGGACGAACACTGAAGCTTTCTTT. Translating gives CASSAGGTNTEAFF. Full variable domain (outside the CDR3, taken from reference TRBV19 and TRBJ1-1): DGGITQSPKYLFRKEGQNVTLSCEQNLNHDAMYWYRQDPGQGLRLIYYSQIVNDFQKGDIAEGYSVSREKKESFPLTVTSAQKNPTAFYLCASSAGGTNTEAFFGQGTRLTVV.

The chain is built from TRBV20-1 and TRBJ2-1, with a weak D call TRBD2 (5 bases). CDR1 and CDR2 from the germline V gene are DFQATT and SNEGSKA (reference sequence). V dropped 5 bases and J dropped 3 bases, with 20 bases sitting between them. CDR3 length: 16 amino acids. Here the CDR3 DNA reads TGCAGTGCTGCAGTTTTCCGGGCGGGCCTCTACAATGAGCAGTTCTTC. It yields the protein CSAAVFRAGLYNEQFF.

Comments on this clone: Given a much more abundant clone one base away, this may be a read error. The chain couples TRBV20-1 to TRBJ1-5; D call uncertain. CDR3 length: 12 amino acids. V was clipped by 7 bases and J by 3 bases, with 10 bases between them. The germline V gene has CDR1 DFQATT and CDR2 SNEGSKA (reference sequence). The CDR3 nucleotides are TGCAGTGGTAGTGCCCCCAATCAGCCCCAGCATTTT. Translated: CSGSAPNQPQHF.

This rearrangement joins TRBV6-1 to TRBJ2-5; D is tentatively TRBD1 or TRBD2 (7 bases each). CDR1 MNHNS and CDR2 SASEGT come from the germline V gene. The V and J ends lost 11 bases and 8 bases respectively, with 18 bases between them. CDR3 length equals 12 residues. The CDR3 sequence is CAGGGRGDTQYF. DNA of the CDR3: TGTGCCGGCGGGGGCAGGGGGGATACCCAGTACTTC.

This clone is labeled medium-sized. The V gene is TRBV15, the J gene TRBJ2-7; D perhaps matches TRBD2 (5 bases). This CDR3 has 16 residues. In germline, CDR1 is LNHNV, CDR2 YYDKDF (reference sequence). V lost 4 bases to trimming and J lost 6 bases, with 22 bases between them. DNA for the CDR3: TGTGCCACCAGCACAAGGCGGCGAGGGCTGTCCCCCGAGCAGTACTTC. Amino acids: CATSTRRRGLSPEQYF. Full variable domain (missing parts from reference TRBV15 and TRBJ2-7): DAMVIQNPRYQVTQFGKPVTLSCSQTLNHNVMYWYQQKSSQAPKLLFHYYDKDFNNEADTPDNFQSRRPNTSFCFLDIRSPGLGDTAMYLCATSTRRRGLSPEQYFGPGTRLTVT.

This clone has a handful of counts. This chain joins TRBV28 and TRBJ2-6; TRBD1 is a possible D gene (5 bases). The CDR3 runs to 14 residues. Trimming removed 3 bases from V and 3 bases from J, with 6 bases in between. Germline V gene sequence: CDR1 MDHEN, CDR2 SYDVKM. The CDR3 reads CASSFQGGANVLTF. The CDR3 coding sequence is TGTGCCAGCAGTTTCCAGGGTGGGGCCAACGTCCTGACTTTC.

This clone counts as medium-sized. The chain combines TRBV6-5 with TRBJ2-2; D ambiguous. The V and J ends lost 2 bases and 5 bases respectively, with 6 bases between them. Germline CDR1 and CDR2: MNHEY and SVGAGI. The CDR3 length is 13 residues. The CDR3 sequence: CASSYGKTGELFF. CDR3 bases: TGTGCCAGCAGTTACGGGAAGACCGGGGAGCTGTTTTTT.

V usage is TRBV30 and J usage is TRBJ2-3, with TRBD2 matching over 8 bases. V lost 0 bases and J lost 7; bases outside the gene matches: 9. Germline values: CDR1 GTSNPN, CDR2 SVGIG (reference sequence). The CDR3 loop spans 15 amino acids. CDR3 bases: TGTGCCTGGAGTGTAACGGGACTAGGTGTGCATACGCAGTATTTT. Protein: CAWSVTGLGVHTQYF.

Only one count was recorded for this clone. The V call is TRBV20-1, the J call TRBJ2-1, with 8 bases fitting TRBD2. CDR3 length equals 14 residues. The junction had 5 bases not matched to a gene; V was cut back by 0 bases and J by 7 bases. Germline lookup yields CDR1 DFQATT and CDR2 SNEGSKA (reference sequence). CDR3 residues: CSARDREGLNEQFF. In DNA, the CDR3 is TGCAGTGCTAGAGACCGGGAGGGCCTTAATGAGCAGTTCTTC.

The chain couples TRBV4-2 to TRBJ2-7; D may be TRBD1 or TRBD2 (5 bases each). Per the germline V gene, CDR1 is LGHNA and CDR2 is YNFKEQ. There are 14 residues in the CDR3. Trimming took off 1 base at V and 1 base at J, with 8 bases between the two ends. The CDR3 DNA is TGTGCCAGCAGCCAAGGGGGGATTTCCTACGAGCAGTACTTC. Translated: CASSQGGISYEQYF.

This rearrangement joins TRBV28 to TRBJ2-5; possible D gene TRBD1, 5 bases. Germline CDR1 reads MDHEN; CDR2 reads SYDVKM. Trimming shortened V by 5 bases and J by 5 bases, and 15 bases separated the two germline ends. The CDR3 is 14 residues long. CDR3 residues: CASSNQGESETQYF. In DNA form, the CDR3 reads TGTGCCAGCAGTAACCAGGGCGAGAGCGAGACCCAGTACTTC.